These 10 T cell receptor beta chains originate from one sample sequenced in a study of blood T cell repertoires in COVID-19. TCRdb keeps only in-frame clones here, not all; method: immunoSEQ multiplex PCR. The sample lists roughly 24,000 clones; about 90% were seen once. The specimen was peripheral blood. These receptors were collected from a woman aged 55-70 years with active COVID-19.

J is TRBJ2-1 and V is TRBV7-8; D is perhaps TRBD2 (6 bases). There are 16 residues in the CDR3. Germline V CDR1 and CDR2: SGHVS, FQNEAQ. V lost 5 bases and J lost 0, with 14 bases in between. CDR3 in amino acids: CASSPYAGSSYNEQFF. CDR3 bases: TGTGCCAGCAGCCCCTACGCCGGGAGCTCCTACAATGAGCAGTTCTTC.

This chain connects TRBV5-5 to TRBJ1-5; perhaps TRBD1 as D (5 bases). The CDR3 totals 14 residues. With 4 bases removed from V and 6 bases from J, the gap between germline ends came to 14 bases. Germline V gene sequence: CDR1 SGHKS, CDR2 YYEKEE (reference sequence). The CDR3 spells CASSPQVLGQPQHF. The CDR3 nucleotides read TGTGCCAGCAGCCCACAGGTCCTGGGTCAGCCCCAGCATTTT. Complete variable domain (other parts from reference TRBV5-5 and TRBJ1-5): DAGVTQSPTHLIKTRGQQVTLRCSPISGHKSVSWYQQVLGQGPQFIFQYYEKEERGRGNFPDRFSARQFPNYSSELNVNALLLGDSALYLCASSPQVLGQPQHFGDGTRLSIL.

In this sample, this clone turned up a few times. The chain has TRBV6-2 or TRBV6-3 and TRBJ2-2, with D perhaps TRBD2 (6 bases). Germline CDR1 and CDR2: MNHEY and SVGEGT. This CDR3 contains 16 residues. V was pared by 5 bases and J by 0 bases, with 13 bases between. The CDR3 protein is CASSPRDFANTGELFF. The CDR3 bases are TGTGCCAGCAGTCCCCGGGACTTCGCGAACACCGGGGAGCTGTTTTTT.

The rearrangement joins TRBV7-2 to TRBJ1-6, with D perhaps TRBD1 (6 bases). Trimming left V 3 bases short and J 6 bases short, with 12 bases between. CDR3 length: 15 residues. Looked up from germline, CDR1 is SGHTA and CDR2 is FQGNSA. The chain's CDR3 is CASSFGTPSNSPLHF. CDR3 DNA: TGTGCCAGCAGCTTCGGGACACCTTCTAATTCACCCCTCCACTTT.

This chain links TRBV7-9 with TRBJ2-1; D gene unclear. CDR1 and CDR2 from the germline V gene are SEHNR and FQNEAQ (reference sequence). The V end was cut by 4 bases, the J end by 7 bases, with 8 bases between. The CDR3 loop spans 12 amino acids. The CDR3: CASSSQDNEQFF. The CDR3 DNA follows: TGTGCCAGCAGCTCACAAGATAATGAGCAGTTCTTC.

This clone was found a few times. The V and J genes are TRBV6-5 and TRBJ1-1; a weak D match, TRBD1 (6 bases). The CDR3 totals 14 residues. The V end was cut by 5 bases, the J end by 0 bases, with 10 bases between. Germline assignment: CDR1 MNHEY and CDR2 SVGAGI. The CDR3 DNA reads TGTGCCAGCAGTCGACAGGCGGTGAACACTGAAGCTTTCTTT. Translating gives CASSRQAVNTEAFF.

This CDR3 is CASSLGAGELFF. The CDR3 DNA follows: TGTGCCAGCAGCTTAGGAGCCGGGGAGCTGTTTTTT. V and J are TRBV7-2 and TRBJ2-2, with D hard to call. The CDR3 runs 12 residues. V gave up 1 base and J gave up 6 bases, with 3 bases separating them. Germline CDR1 reads SGHTA; CDR2 reads FQGNSA. Together with reference TRBV7-2 and TRBJ2-2, the CDR3 gives the full variable domain: GAGVSQSPSNKVTEKGKDVELRCDPISGHTALYWYRQSLGQGLEFLIYFQGNSAPDKSGLPSDRFSAERTGGSVSTLTIQRTQQEDSAVYLCASSLGAGELFFGEGSRLTVL.

The CDR3 nucleotides are TGCAGCGTTGGACTAGCGGGAGCGTTAGGGGCCAACGTCCTGACTTTC. It is translated as CSVGLAGALGANVLTF. This rearrangement joins TRBV29-1 to TRBJ2-6, with 12 nucleotides matching TRBD2. The trim removed 4 bases at V and 4 bases at J, leaving 5 bases unmatched. The CDR3 extends over 16 amino acids. Germline CDR1 is SQVTM and CDR2 is ANQGSEA.

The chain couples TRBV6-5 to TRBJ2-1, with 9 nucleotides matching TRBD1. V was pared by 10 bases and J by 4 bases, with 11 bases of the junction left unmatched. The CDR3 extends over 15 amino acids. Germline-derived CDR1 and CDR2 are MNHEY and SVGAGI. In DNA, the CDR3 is TGTGCCACTCCCCGCAGGACAGGGGCTTACAATGAGCAGTTCTTC. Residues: CATPRRTGAYNEQFF.

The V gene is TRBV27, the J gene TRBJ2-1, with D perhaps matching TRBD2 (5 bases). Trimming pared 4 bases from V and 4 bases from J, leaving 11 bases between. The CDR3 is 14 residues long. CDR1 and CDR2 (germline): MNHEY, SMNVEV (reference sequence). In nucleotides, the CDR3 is TGTGCCAGCAGTTCCCTGCCGGGGTACAATGAGCAGTTCTTC. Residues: CASSSLPGYNEQFF.